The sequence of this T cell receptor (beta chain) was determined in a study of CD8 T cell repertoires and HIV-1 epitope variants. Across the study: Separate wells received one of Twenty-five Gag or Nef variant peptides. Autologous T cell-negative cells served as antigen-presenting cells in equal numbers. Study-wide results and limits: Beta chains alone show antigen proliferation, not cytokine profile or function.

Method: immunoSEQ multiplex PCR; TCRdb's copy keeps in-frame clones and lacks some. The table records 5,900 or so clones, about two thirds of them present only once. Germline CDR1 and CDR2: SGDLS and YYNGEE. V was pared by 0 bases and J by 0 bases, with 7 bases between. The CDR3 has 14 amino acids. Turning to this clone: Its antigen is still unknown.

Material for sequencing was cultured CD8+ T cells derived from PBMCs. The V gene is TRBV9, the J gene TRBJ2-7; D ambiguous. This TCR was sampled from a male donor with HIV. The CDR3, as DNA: TGTGCCAGCAGCGTAGAGGACGGCTCCTACGAGCAGTACTTC. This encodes CASSVEDGSYEQYF.